This is a list of T cell receptor beta chains from one sample in a study of shared clonotypes between healthy human individuals. Assay: immunoSEQ multiplex PCR; the TCRdb copy retains only in-frame clones and omits some. The sample holds just over 2,000,000 clones, about 95% seen once. Sequencing was carried out using naive CD4+ T cells sorted from blood. The receptor source for this set is a man between 18 and 35 years old in good health. Each CDR3 is given without its conserved first and last residue.

j_call cdr3_length v_call cdr3_aa
TRBJ2-6 13 TRBV5-1 ASSGGRSGANVLT
TRBJ1-2 14 TRBV2 ASTQEGQGRTHGYT
TRBJ1-4 12 TRBV10-3 AISPGQGTEKLF
TRBJ1-5 11 TRBV6-1 ASSERPNQPQH
TRBJ1-1 11 TRBV6-5 ASSYSTRAEAF
TRBJ2-5 12 TRBV5-6 ASSLGTVQETQY
TRBJ2-5 11 TRBV10-3 AISDRIQETQY
TRBJ1-1 11 TRBV5-1 ASGVGMNTEAF
TRBJ2-7 15 TRBV15 ATSRDLFQGSPYEQY
TRBJ2-3 12 TRBV6-1 ASSGGLSLDTQY
TRBJ1-3 14 TRBV6-6 ASSNYPGHSGNTIY
TRBJ2-6 13 TRBV2 ASTSPNSGANVLT
TRBJ2-5 9 TRBV2 ASGQGETQY
TRBJ1-5 12 TRBV7-5 ARSPGQGPKMWH
TRBJ2-7 14 TRBV10-1 ASSESRTGHSYEQY
TRBJ2-4 14 TRBV7-2 ASSHQHGVAKNIQY
TRBJ2-5 13 TRBV6-1 ASNPVAGGWETQY
TRBJ1-6 12 TRBV4-1 ASRPGTINSPLH
TRBJ2-7 11 TRBV11-2 ASSLGQGNEQY
TRBJ1-1 12 TRBV2 ASSDPRGETGAF
TRBJ2-7 13 TRBV6-6 ASSYSGGWGYEQY
TRBJ1-5 14 TRBV27 ASSLWPDRYKMPQH
TRBJ1-6 13 TRBV7-6 ASSLGGQLNSPLH
TRBJ1-6 13 TRBV2 ASSALPPYNSPLH
TRBJ1-4 12 TRBV5-5 ASTLGGTNEKLF